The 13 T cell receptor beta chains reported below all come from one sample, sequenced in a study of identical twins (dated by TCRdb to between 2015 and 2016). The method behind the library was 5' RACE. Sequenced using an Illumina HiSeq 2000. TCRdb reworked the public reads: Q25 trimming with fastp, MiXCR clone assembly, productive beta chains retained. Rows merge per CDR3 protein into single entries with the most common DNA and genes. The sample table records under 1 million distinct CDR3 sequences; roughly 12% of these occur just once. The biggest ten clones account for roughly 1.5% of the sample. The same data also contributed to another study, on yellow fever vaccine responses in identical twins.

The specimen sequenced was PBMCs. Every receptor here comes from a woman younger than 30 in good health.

CDR3 DNA sequence: TGCGCCAGCAGCCAATACTGGACAGGCGGCGGCTACACCTTC. Residues: CASSQYWTGGGYTF. The chain recombines TRBV4-1 with TRBJ1-2; 7 bases match TRBD1. CDR3 length equals 14 residues. V lost 2 bases, J lost 8 bases, and 8 bases stayed unmatched. The V gene's germline CDR1 is MGHRA and CDR2 YSYEKL.

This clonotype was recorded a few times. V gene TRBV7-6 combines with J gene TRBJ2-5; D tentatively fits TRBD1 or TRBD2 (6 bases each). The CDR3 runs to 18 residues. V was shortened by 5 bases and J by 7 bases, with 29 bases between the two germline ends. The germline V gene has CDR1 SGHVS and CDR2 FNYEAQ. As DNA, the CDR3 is TGTGCCAGCAGCCAGGGGTCAGGGAGGTTAATCCAAGTAGGGACCCAGTACTTC. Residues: CASSQGSGRLIQVGTQYF.

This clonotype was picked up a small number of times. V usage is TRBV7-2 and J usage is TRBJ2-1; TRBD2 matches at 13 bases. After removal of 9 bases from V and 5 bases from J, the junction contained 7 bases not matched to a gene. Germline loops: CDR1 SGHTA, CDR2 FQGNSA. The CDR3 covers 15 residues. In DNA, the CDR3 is TGTGCCAGAGAAACCGGGACTAGCGGGGACAATGAGCAGTTCTTC. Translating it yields CARETGTSGDNEQFF.

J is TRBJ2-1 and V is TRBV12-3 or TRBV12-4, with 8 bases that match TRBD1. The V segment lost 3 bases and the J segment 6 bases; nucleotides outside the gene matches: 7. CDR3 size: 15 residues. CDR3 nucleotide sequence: TGTGCCAGCAGTTTTGACAGGGGTTTGATCAATGAGCAGTTCTTC. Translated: CASSFDRGLINEQFF.

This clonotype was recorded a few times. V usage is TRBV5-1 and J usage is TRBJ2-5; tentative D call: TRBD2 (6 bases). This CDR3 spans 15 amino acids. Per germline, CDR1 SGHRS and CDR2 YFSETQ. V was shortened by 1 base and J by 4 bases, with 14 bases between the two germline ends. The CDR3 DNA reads TGCGCCAGCAGCTTGTTGGGCGGGCGGGGAGAGACCCAGTACTTC. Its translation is CASSLLGGRGETQYF.

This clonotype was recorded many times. The CDR3 loop reads CASSLEIPGMNTEAFF. For the CDR3, the DNA is TGTGCCAGCAGCTTAGAAATCCCGGGGATGAACACTGAAGCTTTCTTT. V and J are TRBV7-6 and TRBJ1-1, with D hard to call. Trimming stripped 1 base from V and 0 bases from J, with 12 bases between. This CDR3 spans 16 amino acids. Germline CDR1 reads SGHVS; CDR2 reads FNYEAQ.

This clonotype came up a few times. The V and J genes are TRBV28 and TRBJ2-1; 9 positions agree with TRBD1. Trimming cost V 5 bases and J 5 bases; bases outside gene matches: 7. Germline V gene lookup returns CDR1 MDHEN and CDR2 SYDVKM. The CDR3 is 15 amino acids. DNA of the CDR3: TGTGCCAGCAGTCCCGGGACAGGGTTTAACAATGAGCAGTTCTTC. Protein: CASSPGTGFNNEQFF.

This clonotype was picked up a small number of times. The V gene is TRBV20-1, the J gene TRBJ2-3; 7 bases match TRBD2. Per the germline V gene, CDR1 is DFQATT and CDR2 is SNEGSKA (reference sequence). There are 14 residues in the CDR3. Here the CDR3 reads CSRMGGRETDTQYF. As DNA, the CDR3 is TGCAGCCGGATGGGGGGGAGGGAAACAGATACGCAGTATTTT.

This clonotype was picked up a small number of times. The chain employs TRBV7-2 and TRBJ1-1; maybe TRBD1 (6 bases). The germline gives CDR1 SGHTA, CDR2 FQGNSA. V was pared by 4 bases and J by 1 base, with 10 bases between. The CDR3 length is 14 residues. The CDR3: CASSSRQENTEAFF. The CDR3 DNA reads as TGTGCCAGCAGCTCCCGACAGGAGAACACTGAAGCTTTCTTT.

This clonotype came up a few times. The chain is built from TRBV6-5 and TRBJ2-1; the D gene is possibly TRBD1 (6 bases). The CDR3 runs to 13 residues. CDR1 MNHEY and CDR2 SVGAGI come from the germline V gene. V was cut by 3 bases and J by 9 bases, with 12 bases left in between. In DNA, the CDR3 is TGTGCCAGCAGTTATACAGGGTGGGGTGAGCAGTTCTTC. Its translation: CASSYTGWGEQFF.

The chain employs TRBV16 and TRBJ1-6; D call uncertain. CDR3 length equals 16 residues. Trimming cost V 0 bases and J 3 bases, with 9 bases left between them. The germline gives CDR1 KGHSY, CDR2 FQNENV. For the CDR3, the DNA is TGTGCCAGCAGCCAATCGTCGGCAGGCTATAATTCACCCCTCCACTTT. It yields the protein CASSQSSAGYNSPLHF.

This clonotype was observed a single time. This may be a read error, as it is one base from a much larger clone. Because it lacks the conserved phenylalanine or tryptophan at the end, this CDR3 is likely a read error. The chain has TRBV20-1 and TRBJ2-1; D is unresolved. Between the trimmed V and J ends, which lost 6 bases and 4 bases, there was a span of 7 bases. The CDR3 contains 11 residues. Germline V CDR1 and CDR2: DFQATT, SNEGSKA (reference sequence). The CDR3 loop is CSAPGYNEQFY. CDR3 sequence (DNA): TGCAGTGCCCCTGGGTACAATGAGCAGTTCTAC.

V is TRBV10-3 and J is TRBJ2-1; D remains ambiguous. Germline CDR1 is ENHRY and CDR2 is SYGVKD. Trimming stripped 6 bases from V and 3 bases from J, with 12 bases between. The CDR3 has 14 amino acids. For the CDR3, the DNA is TGTGCCATCAGCCCCGCAGACAACTACAATGAGCAGTTCTTC. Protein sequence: CAISPADNYNEQFF.